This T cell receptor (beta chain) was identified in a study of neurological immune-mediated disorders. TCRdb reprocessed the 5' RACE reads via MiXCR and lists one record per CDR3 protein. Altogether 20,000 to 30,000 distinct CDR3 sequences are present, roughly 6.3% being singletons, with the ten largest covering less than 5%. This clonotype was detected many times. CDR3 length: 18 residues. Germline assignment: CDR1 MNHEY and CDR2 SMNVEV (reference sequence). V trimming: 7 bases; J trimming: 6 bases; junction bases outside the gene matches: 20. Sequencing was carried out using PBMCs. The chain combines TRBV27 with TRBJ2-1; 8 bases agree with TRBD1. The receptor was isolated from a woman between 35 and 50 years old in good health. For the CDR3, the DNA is TGTGCCAGCACCCAGGGGACAGGACTCCTAGGTCCCTCCAATGAGCAGTTCTTC. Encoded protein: CASTQGTGLLGPSNEQFF.